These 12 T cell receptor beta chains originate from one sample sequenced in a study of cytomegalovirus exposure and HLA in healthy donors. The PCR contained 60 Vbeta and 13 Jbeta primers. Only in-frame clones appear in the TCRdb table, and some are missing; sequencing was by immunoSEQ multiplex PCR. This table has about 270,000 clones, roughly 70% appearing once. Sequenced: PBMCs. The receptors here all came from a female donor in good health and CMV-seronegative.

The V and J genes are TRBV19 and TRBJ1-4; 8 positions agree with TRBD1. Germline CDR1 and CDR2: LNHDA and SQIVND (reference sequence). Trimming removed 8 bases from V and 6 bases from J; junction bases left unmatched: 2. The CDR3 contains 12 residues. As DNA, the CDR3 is TGTGCCAGTGGACAGGGAGATGAAAAACTGTTTTTT. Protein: CASGQGDEKLFF.

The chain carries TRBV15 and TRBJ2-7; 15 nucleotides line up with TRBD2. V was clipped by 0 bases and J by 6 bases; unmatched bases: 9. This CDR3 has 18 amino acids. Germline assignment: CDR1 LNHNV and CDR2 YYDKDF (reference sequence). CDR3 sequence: CATSRDHGLAGGLAEQYF. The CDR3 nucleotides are TGTGCCACCAGCAGAGACCACGGACTAGCGGGAGGGCTAGCCGAGCAGTACTTC.

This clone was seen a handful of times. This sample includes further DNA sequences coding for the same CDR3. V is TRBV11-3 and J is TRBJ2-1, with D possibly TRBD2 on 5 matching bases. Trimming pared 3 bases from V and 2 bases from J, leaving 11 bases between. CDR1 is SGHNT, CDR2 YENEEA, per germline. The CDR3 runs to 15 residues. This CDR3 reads CASSFGGPTYNEQFF. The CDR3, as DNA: TGTGCCAGCAGCTTCGGCGGGCCCACCTACAATGAGCAGTTCTTC. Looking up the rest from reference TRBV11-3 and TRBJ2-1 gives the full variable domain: EAGVVQSPRYKIIEKKQPVAFWCNPISGHNTLYWYLQNLGQGPELLIRYENEEAVDDSQLPKDRFSAERLKGVDSTLKIQPAELGDSAVYLCASSFGGPTYNEQFFGPGTRLTVL.

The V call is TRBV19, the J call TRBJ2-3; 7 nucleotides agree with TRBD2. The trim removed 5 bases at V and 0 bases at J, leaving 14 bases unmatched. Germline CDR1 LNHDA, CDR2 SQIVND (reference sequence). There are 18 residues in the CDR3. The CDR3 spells CASSPEGLAVPSTDTQYF. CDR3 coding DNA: TGTGCCAGTAGTCCAGAGGGGCTAGCGGTCCCTAGCACAGATACGCAGTATTTT.

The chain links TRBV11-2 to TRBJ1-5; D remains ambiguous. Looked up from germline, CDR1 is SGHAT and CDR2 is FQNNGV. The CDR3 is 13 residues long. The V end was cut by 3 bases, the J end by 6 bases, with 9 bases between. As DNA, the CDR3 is TGTGCCAGCAGCTTTAGCATCGCTCAGCCCCAGCATTTT. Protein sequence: CASSFSIAQPQHF.

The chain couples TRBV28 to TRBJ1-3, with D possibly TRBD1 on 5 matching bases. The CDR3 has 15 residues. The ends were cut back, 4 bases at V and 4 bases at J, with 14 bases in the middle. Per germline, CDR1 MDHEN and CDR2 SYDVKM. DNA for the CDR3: TGTGCCAGCAGTTCGCCCCCAGGGTCCGGAAACACCATATATTTT. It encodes CASSSPPGSGNTIYF.

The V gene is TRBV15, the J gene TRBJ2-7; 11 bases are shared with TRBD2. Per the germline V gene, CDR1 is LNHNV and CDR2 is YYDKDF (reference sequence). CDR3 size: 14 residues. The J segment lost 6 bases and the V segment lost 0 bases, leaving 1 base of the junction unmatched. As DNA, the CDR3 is TGTGCCACCAGCAGAGAACTAGCGGGAGTCGAGCAGTACTTC. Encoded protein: CATSRELAGVEQYF.

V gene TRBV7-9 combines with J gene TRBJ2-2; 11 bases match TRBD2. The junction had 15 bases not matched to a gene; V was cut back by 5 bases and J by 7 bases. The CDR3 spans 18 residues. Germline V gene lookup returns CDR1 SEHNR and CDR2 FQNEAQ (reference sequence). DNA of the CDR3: TGTGCCAGCAGCCCGTTGGGCCTACTAGCGGGAGTTAACGGGGAGCTGTTTTTT. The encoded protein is CASSPLGLLAGVNGELFF. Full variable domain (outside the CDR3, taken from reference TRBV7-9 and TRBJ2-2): DTGVSQNPRHKITKRGQNVTFRCDPISEHNRLYWYRQTLGQGPEFLTYFQNEAQLEKSRLLSDRFSAERPKGSFSTLEIQRTEQGDSAMYLCASSPLGLLAGVNGELFFGEGSRLTVL.

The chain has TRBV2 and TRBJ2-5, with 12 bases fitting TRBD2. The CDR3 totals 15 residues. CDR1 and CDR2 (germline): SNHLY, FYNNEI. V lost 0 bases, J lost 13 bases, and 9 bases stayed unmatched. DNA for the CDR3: TGTGCCAGCAGTGAAGCGGGACTAGCGGGTTTATCTGGGTACTTC. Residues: CASSEAGLAGLSGYF.

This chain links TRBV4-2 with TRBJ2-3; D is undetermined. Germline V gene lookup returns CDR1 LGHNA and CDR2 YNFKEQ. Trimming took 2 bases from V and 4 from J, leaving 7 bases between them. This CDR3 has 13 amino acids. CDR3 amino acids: CASSQTGSDTQYF. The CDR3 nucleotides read TGTGCCAGCAGCCAAACCGGGTCAGATACGCAGTATTTT.

The CDR3 nucleotides read TGTGCCTGGAGTGGGTCAGGGGGATCCTATGGCTACACCTTC. Translation gives CAWSGSGGSYGYTF. The V gene is TRBV30, the J gene TRBJ1-2; 7 bases map to TRBD1. The CDR3 extends over 14 amino acids. Trimming cost V 1 base and J 4 bases; bases outside gene matches: 6. Germline V lookup: CDR1 GTSNPN, CDR2 SVGIG (reference sequence).

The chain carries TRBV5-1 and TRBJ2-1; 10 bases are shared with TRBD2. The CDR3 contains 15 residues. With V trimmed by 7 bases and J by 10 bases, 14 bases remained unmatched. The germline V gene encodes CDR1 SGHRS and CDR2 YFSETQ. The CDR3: CASGTGLADLWEQFF. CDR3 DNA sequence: TGCGCCAGCGGGACCGGACTAGCGGATCTGTGGGAGCAGTTCTTC.